Listed below are T cell receptor beta chains from one sample, sequenced in a study of blood T cell repertoires in COVID-19. Repertoires were generated with immunoSEQ multiplex PCR, while TCRdb's copy carries only in-frame clones and drops some. The sample yields over 150,000 clones, about 88% seen once. Sequences were obtained from PBMCs or T cells enriched from blood (not recorded which). The receptors here all came from a woman between 50 and 59 years old who had recovered from COVID-19. Each CDR3 is given with its conserved first and last residue. Fields, in order: D gene, V gene, J gene, clone size, CDR3 length, CDR3 DNA, CDR3 protein. D genes are given only for firm matches. Size tells how often a clone was seen (once, few, many) or the class of an expanded clone, and some rows leave it out.

d_call: .; v_call: TRBV3-1/TRBV3-2; j_call: TRBJ1-5; clone_size: .; cdr3_length: 13; cdr3_nt: TGTGCCAGCAGCGACTCCAGATTACAGCCCCAGCATTTT; cdr3_aa: CASSDSRLQPQHF
d_call: .; v_call: TRBV3-1/TRBV3-2; j_call: TRBJ1-5; clone_size: few; cdr3_length: 13; cdr3_nt: TGTGCCAGCAGCCAGGACGCGGGTCAGCCCCAGCATTTT; cdr3_aa: CASSQDAGQPQHF
d_call: TRBD2; v_call: TRBV10-3; j_call: TRBJ2-7; clone_size: .; cdr3_length: 15; cdr3_nt: TGTGCCATCAGCGTGACTAGCGGAAGCTCCTACGAGCAGTACTTC; cdr3_aa: CAISVTSGSSYEQYF
d_call: .; v_call: TRBV7-2; j_call: TRBJ1-6; clone_size: .; cdr3_length: 14; cdr3_nt: TGTGCCAGCAGCCGGGGGGGTTACAATTCACCCCTCCACTTT; cdr3_aa: CASSRGGYNSPLHF
d_call: TRBD1; v_call: TRBV28; j_call: TRBJ1-1; clone_size: .; cdr3_length: 15; cdr3_nt: TGTGCCAGCAGCAATCAGGGGGCGCGTGTCACTGAAGCTTTCTTT; cdr3_aa: CASSNQGARVTEAFF
d_call: TRBD2; v_call: TRBV14; j_call: TRBJ2-3; clone_size: .; cdr3_length: 16; cdr3_nt: TGTGCCAGCAGCCAAGTACCTAGCGGGAGCACAGATACGCAGTATTTT; cdr3_aa: CASSQVPSGSTDTQYF
d_call: .; v_call: TRBV25-1; j_call: TRBJ1-6; clone_size: .; cdr3_length: 13; cdr3_nt: TGTGCCAGCAGGAGGGCAGTAAATTCACCCCTCCACTTT; cdr3_aa: CASRRAVNSPLHF
d_call: TRBD1; v_call: TRBV28; j_call: TRBJ2-1; clone_size: once; cdr3_length: 16; cdr3_nt: TGTGCCAGCAGACTCTCCCGGGACAGTGCCTACAATGAGCAGTTCTTC; cdr3_aa: CASRLSRDSAYNEQFF
d_call: .; v_call: TRBV7-9; j_call: TRBJ2-3; clone_size: .; cdr3_length: 14; cdr3_nt: TGTGCCAGCAGCTTAGCTGCGGCCCCAGATACGCAGTATTTT; cdr3_aa: CASSLAAAPDTQYF
d_call: .; v_call: TRBV27; j_call: TRBJ2-7; clone_size: .; cdr3_length: 14; cdr3_nt: TGTGCCACCGGTGTGGGCGGGATGGTGGGCGAGCAGTACTTC; cdr3_aa: CATGVGGMVGEQYF
d_call: TRBD2; v_call: TRBV6-4; j_call: TRBJ2-2; clone_size: .; cdr3_length: 15; cdr3_nt: TGTGCCAGCAGTCGACTAGCGGGAGGGACCGGGGAGCTGTTTTTT; cdr3_aa: CASSRLAGGTGELFF
d_call: .; v_call: TRBV28; j_call: TRBJ1-5; clone_size: once; cdr3_length: 13; cdr3_nt: TGTGCCAGCAGTTTGGCCAGGAGGCAGCCCCAGCATTTT; cdr3_aa: CASSLARRQPQHF
d_call: TRBD1; v_call: TRBV6-5; j_call: TRBJ1-6; clone_size: .; cdr3_length: 14; cdr3_nt: TGTGCCACCATGAGAGGGCAGGGGGATTCACCCCTCCACTTT; cdr3_aa: CATMRGQGDSPLHF
d_call: .; v_call: TRBV9; j_call: TRBJ1-2; clone_size: .; cdr3_length: 15; cdr3_nt: TGTGCCAGCAGCGTAGATGGGGCAGCCTCCTATGGCTACACCTTC; cdr3_aa: CASSVDGAASYGYTF
d_call: TRBD1; v_call: TRBV18; j_call: TRBJ2-2; clone_size: .; cdr3_length: 17; cdr3_nt: TGTGCCAGCTCACCAACAAACGACAGGGCCCACACCGGGGAGCTGTTTTTT; cdr3_aa: CASSPTNDRAHTGELFF
d_call: .; v_call: TRBV27; j_call: TRBJ1-6; clone_size: .; cdr3_length: 14; cdr3_nt: TGTGCCAGCAGTTCGCGGGGGTTTAATTCACCCCTCCACTTT; cdr3_aa: CASSSRGFNSPLHF
d_call: .; v_call: TRBV20-1; j_call: TRBJ1-2; clone_size: few; cdr3_length: 13; cdr3_nt: TGCAGTGCTAGTCGGCAGGCGCGCTATGGCTACACCTTC; cdr3_aa: CSASRQARYGYTF
d_call: TRBD1; v_call: TRBV4-2; j_call: TRBJ1-1; clone_size: .; cdr3_length: 15; cdr3_nt: TGTGCCAGCAGCCCGCCGGGACAGAAGAACACTGAAGCTTTCTTT; cdr3_aa: CASSPPGQKNTEAFF
d_call: .; v_call: TRBV7-9; j_call: TRBJ2-7; clone_size: .; cdr3_length: 16; cdr3_nt: TGTGCCAGCAGCTTAGTGCTGGCCGGGAGCGCCACCGAGCAGTACTTC; cdr3_aa: CASSLVLAGSATEQYF
d_call: .; v_call: TRBV21-1; j_call: TRBJ1-4; clone_size: once; cdr3_length: 16; cdr3_nt: TGTGCCAGCAGCAATCCACAGGGTAGGTCGAGTGAAAAACTGTTTTTT; cdr3_aa: CASSNPQGRSSEKLFF
d_call: TRBD2; v_call: TRBV3-1/TRBV3-2; j_call: TRBJ2-7; clone_size: .; cdr3_length: 15; cdr3_nt: TGTGCCAGCAGCCCCCCATTAGCGGGAGTCTACGAGCAGTACTTC; cdr3_aa: CASSPPLAGVYEQYF
d_call: .; v_call: TRBV28; j_call: TRBJ2-7; clone_size: .; cdr3_length: 13; cdr3_nt: TGTGCCAGCAGTTCAGGGGCGCGCTACGAGCAGTACTTC; cdr3_aa: CASSSGARYEQYF
d_call: .; v_call: TRBV18; j_call: TRBJ2-7; clone_size: .; cdr3_length: 13; cdr3_nt: TGTGCCAGCTCCCCAGTGAGTGGGGGGGAGCAGTACTTC; cdr3_aa: CASSPVSGGEQYF
d_call: TRBD1; v_call: TRBV4-3; j_call: TRBJ2-7; clone_size: .; cdr3_length: 15; cdr3_nt: TGCGCCAGCAGCCAGACAGGGGGCGGATTCTACGAGCAGTACTTC; cdr3_aa: CASSQTGGGFYEQYF
d_call: .; v_call: TRBV11-2; j_call: TRBJ2-5; clone_size: few; cdr3_length: 16; cdr3_nt: TGTGCCAGCAGCTTTGGGTCGCGCGGAGTCGGGGAGACCCAGTACTTC; cdr3_aa: CASSFGSRGVGETQYF
d_call: .; v_call: TRBV6-4; j_call: TRBJ2-3; clone_size: few; cdr3_length: 13; cdr3_nt: TGTGCCAGCAGTGACACGGAGCGGGATACGCAGTATTTT; cdr3_aa: CASSDTERDTQYF
d_call: .; v_call: TRBV7-2; j_call: TRBJ1-2; clone_size: .; cdr3_length: 16; cdr3_nt: TGTGCCAGCAGCTCAATTAGACGGACAGTGGGTCAAAACTACACCTTC; cdr3_aa: CASSSIRRTVGQNYTF
d_call: .; v_call: TRBV6-5; j_call: TRBJ2-2; clone_size: .; cdr3_length: 14; cdr3_nt: TGTGCCAGCACCCCTAGAACAGGGAATGGGGAGCTGTTTTTT; cdr3_aa: CASTPRTGNGELFF
d_call: TRBD1; v_call: TRBV30; j_call: TRBJ2-6; clone_size: .; cdr3_length: 16; cdr3_nt: TGTGCCTGGAGTCGGGACAGTACCCTTGGGGCCAACGTCCTGACTTTC; cdr3_aa: CAWSRDSTLGANVLTF
d_call: .; v_call: TRBV18; j_call: TRBJ2-5; clone_size: few; cdr3_length: 14; cdr3_nt: TGTGCCAGCTCTACAGGGTATAGAGGAGAGACCCAGTACTTC; cdr3_aa: CASSTGYRGETQYF
d_call: .; v_call: TRBV11-3; j_call: TRBJ2-5; clone_size: .; cdr3_length: 15; cdr3_nt: TGTGCCAGCAGCTTAGAGGAGGACGGGCAAGAGACCCAGTACTTC; cdr3_aa: CASSLEEDGQETQYF
d_call: TRBD1; v_call: TRBV5-5; j_call: TRBJ2-2; clone_size: .; cdr3_length: 14; cdr3_nt: TGTGCCAGCAGCTTGCTAGGGGGCAGCGGGGAGCTGTTTTTT; cdr3_aa: CASSLLGGSGELFF
d_call: TRBD2; v_call: TRBV25-1; j_call: TRBJ2-2; clone_size: .; cdr3_length: 12; cdr3_nt: TGTGCCAGCAGGGGAGGGTCCGGGGAGCTGTTTTTT; cdr3_aa: CASRGGSGELFF
d_call: .; v_call: TRBV7-9; j_call: TRBJ2-1; clone_size: .; cdr3_length: 16; cdr3_nt: TGTGCCAGCAGCTCCATGGGGACAACCTCCTACAATGAGCAGTTCTTC; cdr3_aa: CASSSMGTTSYNEQFF
d_call: TRBD1; v_call: TRBV11-2; j_call: TRBJ2-1; clone_size: once; cdr3_length: 15; cdr3_nt: TGTGCCAGCAGCCAGGACAGGAGGAGCGGAAATGAGCAGTTCTTC; cdr3_aa: CASSQDRRSGNEQFF